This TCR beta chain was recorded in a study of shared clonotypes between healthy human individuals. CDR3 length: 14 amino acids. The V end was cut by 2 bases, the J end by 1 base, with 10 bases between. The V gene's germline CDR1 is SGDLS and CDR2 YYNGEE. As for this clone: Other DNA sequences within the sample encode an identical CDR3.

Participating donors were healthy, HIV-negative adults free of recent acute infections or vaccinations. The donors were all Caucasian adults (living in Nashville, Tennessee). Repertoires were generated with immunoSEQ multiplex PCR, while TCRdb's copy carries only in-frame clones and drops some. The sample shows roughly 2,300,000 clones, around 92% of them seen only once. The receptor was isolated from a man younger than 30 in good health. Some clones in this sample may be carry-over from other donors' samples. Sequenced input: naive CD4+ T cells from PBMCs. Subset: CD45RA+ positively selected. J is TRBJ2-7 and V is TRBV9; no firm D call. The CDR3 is CASSVSGGSYEQYF. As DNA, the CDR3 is TGTGCCAGCAGCGTGAGTGGCGGATCCTACGAGCAGTACTTC.